The T cell receptor (beta chain) under discussion was sequenced for a study of identical twins. Study results and caveats: Twins' excess sharing was less marked for out-of-frame beta sequences. Some out-of-frame alpha sequences were shared by twins, and these showed excess low generation probability.

A word on this clonotype: Its antigen is currently unknown.

The CDR3 covers 15 residues. V lost 0 bases to trimming and J lost 0 bases, with 7 bases between them. Looked up from germline, CDR1 is SGHNT and CDR2 is YYREEE (reference sequence). One entry per CDR3 protein, called by TCRdb with MiXCR from the 5' RACE reads. The table shows some 460,000 distinct CDR3 sequences, with 12% to 15% occurring only once. These records were also assigned to another study, of yellow fever vaccine responses in identical twins.

The specimen sequenced was CD4+ T cells sorted from blood. The clonotype comes from a young woman in good health. The chain combines TRBV5-4 with TRBJ2-1; D is unresolved. CDR3 region: CASSLAPVSYNEQFF. The CDR3 DNA follows: TGTGCCAGCAGCTTGGCCCCGGTCTCCTACAATGAGCAGTTCTTC.